The TCR beta chain under discussion was sequenced for a study of Ad26.COV2.S vaccination and SARS-CoV-2 variants. General study points: Across vaccine and placebo recipients, the breadth of non-spike TCRs was similar. It was reported that spike-specific CD8+ and CD4+ T cell responses were substantially broad after vaccination.

Regarding this clone: The antigen remains unidentified.

Sequencing was performed with immunoSEQ multiplex PCR; in TCRdb, only in-frame clones are kept and a portion is missing. Of approximately 400,000 clones detected, about 90% appear once; the ten largest clones hold 3.9%. The sequencing here drew on peripheral blood, taken after recovery from COVID-19. The TCR sequence derives from a human donor who had recovered from COVID-19.

The DNA of the CDR3 is TGTGCCAGCAGCTTACTGAGGGCCAAAGAGACCCAGTACTTC. It codes for CASSLLRAKETQYF. The V call is TRBV11-2, the J call TRBJ2-5; the D gene is possibly TRBD2 (5 bases). Germline V CDR1 and CDR2: SGHAT, FQNNGV. V was cut by 2 bases and J by 3 bases, with 10 bases left in between. The CDR3 runs to 14 residues.